Below, one TCR beta chain is given with its context. Its antigen has not been determined. One base away there is no much larger clone; base qualities are not given. Trimming costs V 6 bases and J 1 base, and their ends lie 28 bases apart. From cysteine to phenylalanine, the CDR3 is 20 amino acids long. This entry keeps only the CDR3 DNA: 60 bases, framed from base 1. In the germline V gene, CDR1 corresponds to ENHRY and CDR2 to SYGVKD. This record belongs to a study of CD8 T cells in acute hepatitis C reinfection (dated by TCRdb to 2020 to 2022). In terms of the full investigation: Both during acute infection and after viral clearance, the study profiled the TCRbeta repertoire of CD8+ T cells that were specific for the HCV NS3-1073 epitope. Paired acute and follow-up samples were contributed by four spontaneous resolvers. Findings and caveats that apply to the study as a whole: TRBV04 and TRBV06 gene families were preferentially used in all groups, and this usage was not explained by overrepresentation in the naive pool. The NS3-1073 specific repertoires were highly diverse, and diversity did not differ significantly among acute resolver, follow-up resolver and acute chronic samples. No follow-up repertoires were available for chronically infected subjects, since NS3-1073 specific cells were too rare to be sorted. CDR3 sequences shared with other epitopes were rare, and differing sequencing approaches may have limited exact matching. Because bulk sequencing covered only the TCRbeta chain, the alphabeta pairing of public clonotypes could not be determined. Over ten public clonotypes were identified irrespective of outcome, and one of the public clonotypes used V04-02/J02-02.

This specimen's time point label, interpreted: naive CD8 control sorted from an acute-time-point sample. Enrolled in the Montreal Hepatitis C Cohort (HEPCO) in Canada, the donors were people who inject drugs, and these donors were followed every 3 months. Acute primary HCV infection was defined as a positive HCV RNA or antibody test that came after a negative test within the prior 24 weeks. CD3, CD8 and CD45RO antibodies were used for surface staining, and dead cells were excluded with an aqua fixable dye. The cohort also included a handful of subjects who developed chronic infection, defined as HCV RNA positivity at 24 weeks. Once thawed from cryostorage, peripheral blood mononuclear cells underwent negative selection via the MACS CD8+ T cell Isolation Kit to obtain CD8+ T cells. A BD FACSAria II cell sorter was used to sort the cells. The FACS-sorted cells had their genomic DNA extracted, and the commercial immunoSEQ service was used to sequence the TCRbeta chains. In the source study's methods: The repertoire data were analyzed using ImmunoSEQ Analyzer software v3.0 and R v3.5.1. Only productive rearrangements were analyzed, as sequences containing stop codons or out-of-frame rearrangements were removed. Simpson diversity, Shannon entropy, CDR3 length and nucleotide addition metrics were supplied by the sequencing provider. Clonotypes were grouped by frequency as dominant, sub-dominant, low or lowest abundance, and most analyses excluded clonotypes below 0.1%. A CDR3 amino acid clonotype was designated public if detected in at least two subjects at a cumulative frequency of at least 0.5%. As stored in TCRdb, this immuneACCESS dataset retains in-frame rearrangements with V and J assigned. A fraction of the clones does not appear; measured against another copy, unresolved V genes explain less than half of the discrepancy, and the remainder lacks a known reason. The DNA was the basis for D and trimming; V, J and clone size are from that table. Counted in this sample were some 40,000 clones; about 86% of them appeared once. Together, the top ten hold more than 0.4% of the sample.

The TCR sequence derives from a young man with chronic hepatitis C. Specimen: naive CD8+ T cells from PBMCs. In light of the paper, this sample's cell subset or site label describes: sorted total naive CD45RO-negative CD8+ T cells. Here the chain combines TRBV10-3 and TRBJ2-1; the D match is possibly TRBD1 or TRBD2, with 5 bases aligned in each. The CDR3 has the sequence CAISSPARDRPRESYNEQFF. The DNA reads as follows: TGTGCCATCAGCTCACCCGCCCGGGACCGCCCGAGGGAATCCTACAATGAGCAGTTCTTC.